A single TCR beta chain is shown here with its context. Its antigen remains unknown. Germline V gene lookup returns CDR1 LNHDA and CDR2 SQIVND (reference sequence). The CDR3 has 18 amino acids. V lost 5 bases and J lost 0, with 17 bases in between. These data belong to a study of OX40 agonist ivuxolimab in advanced cancers. Study-wide background: Three dose-escalation patients had partial responses: one with hepatocellular carcinoma and two with cutaneous melanoma.

Sequencing used immunoSEQ multiplex PCR; TCRdb keeps in-frame clones, though not all of them. Of roughly 56,000 clones listed, roughly 84% are singletons. Study-level points and caveats: Expanded peripheral T-cell antigen specificity went undetermined. The study found that CD8+ T cells averaged more expanded clones than CD4+. At doses 0.1 to 3.0 mg/kg, CD4+ and CD8+ clones expanded.

Sample: CD4+ or CD8+ T cells sorted from blood, taken in a trial of the OX40 agonist ivuxolimab. The chain links TRBV19 to TRBJ2-6, with D perhaps TRBD1 (6 bases). The origin of this receptor is an adult with an advanced solid tumor such as melanoma, head and neck, liver or kidney cancer. DNA of the CDR3: TGTGCCAGTAGTGAAAGACAGGCCCTCGTCTCTGGGGCCAACGTCCTGACTTTC. Residues: CASSERQALVSGANVLTF.